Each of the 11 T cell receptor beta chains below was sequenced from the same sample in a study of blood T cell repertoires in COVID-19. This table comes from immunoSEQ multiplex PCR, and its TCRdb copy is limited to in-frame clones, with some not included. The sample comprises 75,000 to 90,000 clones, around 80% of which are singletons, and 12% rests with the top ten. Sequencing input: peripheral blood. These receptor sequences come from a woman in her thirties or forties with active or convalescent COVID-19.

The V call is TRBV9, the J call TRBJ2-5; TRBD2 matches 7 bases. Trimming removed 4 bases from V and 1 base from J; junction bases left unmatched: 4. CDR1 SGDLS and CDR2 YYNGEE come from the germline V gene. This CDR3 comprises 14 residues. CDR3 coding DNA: TGTGCCAGCAGCCCCCCGGGGGGCCAAGAGACCCAGTACTTC. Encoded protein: CASSPPGGQETQYF. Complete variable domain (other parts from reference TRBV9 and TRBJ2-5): DSGVTQTPKHLITATGQRVTLRCSPRSGDLSVYWYQQSLDQGLQFLIQYYNGEERAKGNILERFSAQQFPDLHSELNLSSLELGDSALYFCASSPPGGQETQYFGPGTRLLVL.

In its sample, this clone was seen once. The CDR3 sequence is CASSLAGTEAFF. The CDR3 DNA is TGTGCCAGCAGCTTAGCCGGTACTGAAGCTTTCTTT. The V call is TRBV7-8, the J call TRBJ1-1; the D is unclear. The CDR3 sequence is 12 residues long. Germline loops: CDR1 SGHVS, CDR2 FQNEAQ. V shed 0 bases and J shed 5 bases, with 4 bases lying between them.

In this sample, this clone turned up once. The CDR3 DNA is TGTGCCAGTAGTATGGGGCTGATCTACGAGCAGTACTTC. Its translation is CASSMGLIYEQYF. The gene calls are TRBV19 and TRBJ2-7; D might be TRBD1 (5 bases). Trimming took 3 bases from V and 3 from J, leaving 9 bases between them. CDR3 length: 13 residues. Germline assignment: CDR1 LNHDA and CDR2 SQIVND (reference sequence).

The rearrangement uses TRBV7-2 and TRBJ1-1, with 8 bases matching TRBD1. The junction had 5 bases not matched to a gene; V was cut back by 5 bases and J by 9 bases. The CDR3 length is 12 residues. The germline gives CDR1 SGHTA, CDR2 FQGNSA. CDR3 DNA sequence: TGTGCCAGCAGCCCTGACAGGGGCAAAGCTTTCTTT. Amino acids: CASSPDRGKAFF.

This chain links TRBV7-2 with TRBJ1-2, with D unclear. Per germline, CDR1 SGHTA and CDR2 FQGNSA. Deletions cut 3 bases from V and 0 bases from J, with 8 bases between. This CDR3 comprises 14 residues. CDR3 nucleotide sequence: TGTGCCAGCAGCTTTGGCACTACTAACTATGGCTACACCTTC. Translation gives CASSFGTTNYGYTF.

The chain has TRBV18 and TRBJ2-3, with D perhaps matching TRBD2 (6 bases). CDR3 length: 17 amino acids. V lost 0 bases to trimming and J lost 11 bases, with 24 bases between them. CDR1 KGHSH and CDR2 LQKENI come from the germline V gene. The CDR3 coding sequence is TGTGCCAGCTCACCACCCATACTCGGGACTCCCGGTGTCCAGCAGTATTTT. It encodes CASSPPILGTPGVQQYF.

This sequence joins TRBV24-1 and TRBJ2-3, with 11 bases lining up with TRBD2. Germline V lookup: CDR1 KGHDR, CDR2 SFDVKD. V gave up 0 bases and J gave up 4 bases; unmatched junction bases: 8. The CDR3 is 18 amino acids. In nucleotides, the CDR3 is TGTGCCACCAGTGATTTGCCCACTAGCGGGGGTTTGTCAGATACGCAGTATTTT. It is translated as CATSDLPTSGGLSDTQYF.

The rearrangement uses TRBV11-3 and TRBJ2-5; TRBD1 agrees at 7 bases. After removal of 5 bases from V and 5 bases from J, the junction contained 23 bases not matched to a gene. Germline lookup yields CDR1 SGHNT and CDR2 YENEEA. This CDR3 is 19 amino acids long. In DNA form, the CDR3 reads TGTGCCAGCAGCCTGGACAGGCCGATTTTCGGGCTGACTGCGGAGACCCAGTACTTC. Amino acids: CASSLDRPIFGLTAETQYF.

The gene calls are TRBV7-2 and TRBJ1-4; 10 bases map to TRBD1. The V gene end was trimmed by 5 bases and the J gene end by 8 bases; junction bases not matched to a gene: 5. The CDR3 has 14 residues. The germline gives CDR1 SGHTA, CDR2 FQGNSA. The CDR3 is CASSDRDRGEKLFF. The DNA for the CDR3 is TGTGCCAGCAGCGACCGGGACAGGGGAGAAAAACTGTTTTTT.

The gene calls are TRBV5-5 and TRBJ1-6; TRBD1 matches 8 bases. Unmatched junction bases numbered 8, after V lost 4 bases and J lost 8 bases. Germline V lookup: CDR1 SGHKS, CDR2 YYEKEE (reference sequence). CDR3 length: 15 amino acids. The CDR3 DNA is TGTGCCAGCAGCCAAGAAACAGGGGGGGATTCACCCCTCCACTTT. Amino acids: CASSQETGGDSPLHF.

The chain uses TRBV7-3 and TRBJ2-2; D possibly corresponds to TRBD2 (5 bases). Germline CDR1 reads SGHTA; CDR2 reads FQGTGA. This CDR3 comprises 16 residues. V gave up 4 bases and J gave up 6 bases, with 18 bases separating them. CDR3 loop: CASSSSGGDSAGELFF. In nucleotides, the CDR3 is TGTGCCAGCAGCTCTTCTGGCGGTGATAGCGCCGGGGAGCTGTTTTTT.